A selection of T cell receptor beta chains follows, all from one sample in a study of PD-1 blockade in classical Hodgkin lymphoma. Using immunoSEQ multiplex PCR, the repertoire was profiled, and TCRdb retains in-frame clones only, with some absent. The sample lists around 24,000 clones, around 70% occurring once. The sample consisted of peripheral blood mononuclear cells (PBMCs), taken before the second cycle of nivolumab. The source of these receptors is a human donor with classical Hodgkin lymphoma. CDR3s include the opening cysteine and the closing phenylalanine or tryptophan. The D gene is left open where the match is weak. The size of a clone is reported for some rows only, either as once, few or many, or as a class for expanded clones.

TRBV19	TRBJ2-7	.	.	CASSALQGSYEQYF	TGTGCCAGTAGTGCCCTACAGGGTTCCTACGAGCAGTACTTC
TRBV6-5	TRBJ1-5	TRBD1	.	CASSLTGGSNQPQHF	TGTGCCAGCAGCTTAACAGGGGGTAGCAATCAGCCCCAGCATTTT
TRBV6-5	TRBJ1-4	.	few	CASSYNPTEVKLFF	TGTGCCAGCAGTTATAATCCCACGGAGGTGAAACTGTTTTTT
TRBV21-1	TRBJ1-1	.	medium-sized	CASSKLGFDTEAFF	TGTGCCAGCAGCAAGTTGGGGTTCGACACTGAAGCTTTCTTT
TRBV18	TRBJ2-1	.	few	CASSAKQGLYDEQFF	TGTGCCAGCTCAGCTAAGCAGGGGCTTTACGATGAGCAGTTCTTC
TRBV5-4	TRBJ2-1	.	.	CASREEWARGGGNEQFF	TGTGCCAGCAGGGAGGAATGGGCGAGAGGGGGAGGCAATGAGCAGTTCTTC
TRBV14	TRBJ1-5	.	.	CASSQDGGLSNQPQHF	TGTGCCAGCAGCCAAGATGGGGGGCTCAGCAATCAGCCCCAGCATTTT
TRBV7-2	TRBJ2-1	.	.	CASSSNTVGNEQFF	TGTGCCAGCAGCTCAAACACCGTCGGAAATGAGCAGTTCTTC
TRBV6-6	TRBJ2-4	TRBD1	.	CASSWTGNKNIQYF	TGTGCCAGCAGTTGGACAGGGAACAAAAACATTCAGTACTTC
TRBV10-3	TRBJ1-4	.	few	CAISEGPSGQGTEKLFF	TGTGCCATCAGTGAGGGGCCTTCGGGGCAAGGGACCGAAAAACTGTTTTTT
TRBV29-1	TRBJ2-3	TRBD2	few	CSGASGGISDTQYF	TGCAGCGGGGCTAGCGGGGGGATATCAGATACGCAGTATTTT
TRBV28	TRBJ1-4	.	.	CASSSTGSTRNEKLFF	TGTGCCAGCAGTTCGACAGGCTCCACGAGAAATGAAAAACTGTTTTTT
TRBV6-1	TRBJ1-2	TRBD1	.	CASTLSTGDNYGYTF	TGTGCCAGCACCCTATCGACAGGGGACAACTATGGCTACACCTTC
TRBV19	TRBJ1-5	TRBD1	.	CASSPIDRGGNQPQHF	TGTGCCAGTTCCCCAATTGACAGGGGTGGCAATCAGCCCCAGCATTTT
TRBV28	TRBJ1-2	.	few	CASSFRGGVLYGYTF	TGTGCCAGCAGTTTCCGAGGGGGGGTCCTCTATGGCTACACCTTC
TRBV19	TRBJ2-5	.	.	CASSIDLLAETQYF	TGTGCCAGTAGTATAGATCTGCTCGCGGAGACCCAGTACTTC
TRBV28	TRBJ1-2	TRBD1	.	CAIGQGAANYGYTF	TGTGCCATCGGACAGGGGGCCGCTAACTATGGCTACACCTTC
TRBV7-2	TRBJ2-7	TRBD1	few	CASSLEGQESYEQYF	TGTGCCAGCAGCCTTGAGGGACAGGAATCCTACGAGCAGTACTTC
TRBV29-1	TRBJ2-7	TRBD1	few	CSASHRDRASSYEQYF	TGCAGCGCCTCCCATCGGGACAGGGCCAGCTCCTACGAGCAGTACTTC
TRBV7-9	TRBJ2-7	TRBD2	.	CASSPNRSRGVTYEQYF	TGTGCCAGCAGCCCCAATCGGAGTCGGGGGGTTACCTACGAGCAGTACTTC
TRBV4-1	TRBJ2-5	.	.	CASSQDQVETQYF	TGCGCCAGCAGCCAAGATCAGGTGGAGACCCAGTACTTC
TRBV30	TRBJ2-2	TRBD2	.	CAWTSGAANTGELFF	TGTGCCTGGACTAGCGGGGCCGCGAACACCGGGGAGCTGTTTTTT
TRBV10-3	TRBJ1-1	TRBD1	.	CAIRPGTGDTEAFF	TGTGCCATCAGACCCGGGACAGGGGACACTGAAGCTTTCTTT
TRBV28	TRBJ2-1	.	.	CASSRPHPGIAYNEQFF	TGTGCCAGCAGTCGCCCTCATCCAGGGATCGCCTACAATGAGCAGTTCTTC
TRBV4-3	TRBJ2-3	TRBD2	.	CASSPQGLGPDTQYF	TGCGCCAGCAGCCCACAGGGACTAGGCCCAGATACGCAGTATTTT
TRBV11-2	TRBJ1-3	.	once	CASSMGRRSGNTIYF	TGTGCCAGCAGCATGGGACGCCGCTCTGGAAACACCATATATTTT
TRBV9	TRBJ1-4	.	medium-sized	CASSVGQSGDEKLFF	TGTGCCAGCAGCGTAGGACAGTCTGGGGATGAAAAACTGTTTTTT
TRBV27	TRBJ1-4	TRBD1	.	CASSFNNRGNEKLFF	TGTGCCAGCAGTTTTAATAACAGGGGGAATGAAAAACTGTTTTTT